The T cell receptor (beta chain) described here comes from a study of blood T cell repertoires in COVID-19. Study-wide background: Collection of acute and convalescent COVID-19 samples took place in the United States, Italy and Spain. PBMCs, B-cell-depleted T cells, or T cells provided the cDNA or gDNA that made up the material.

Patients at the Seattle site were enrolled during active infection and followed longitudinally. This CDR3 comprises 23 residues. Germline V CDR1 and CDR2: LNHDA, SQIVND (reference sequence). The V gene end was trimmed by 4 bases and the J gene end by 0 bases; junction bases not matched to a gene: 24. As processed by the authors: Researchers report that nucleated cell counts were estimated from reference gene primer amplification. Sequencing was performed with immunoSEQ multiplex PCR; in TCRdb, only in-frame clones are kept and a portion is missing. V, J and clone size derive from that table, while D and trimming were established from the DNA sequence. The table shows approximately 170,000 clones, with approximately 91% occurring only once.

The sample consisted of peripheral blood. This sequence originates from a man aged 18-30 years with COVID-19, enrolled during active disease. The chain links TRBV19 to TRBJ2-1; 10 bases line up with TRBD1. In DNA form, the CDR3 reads TGTGCCAGTAGTAATTGGGACAGGGGAGGGAGGCCTAGCGGAATATTCTCCTACAATGAGCAGTTCTTC. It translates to CASSNWDRGGRPSGIFSYNEQFF.